The 6 T cell receptor beta chains presented below share a single source sample, sequenced in a study of cytomegalovirus exposure and HLA in healthy donors. Primers: 60 Vbeta forward and 13 Jbeta reverse. Repertoires were generated with immunoSEQ multiplex PCR, while TCRdb's copy carries only in-frame clones and drops some. Of roughly 100,000 clones in the sample, around 77% were seen once. The specimen was PBMCs. All receptors come from a male donor in good health and CMV-seropositive.

The chain recombines TRBV19 with TRBJ2-1, with D perhaps matching TRBD2 (6 bases). The CDR3 totals 14 residues. Trimming shortened V by 5 bases and J by 4 bases, and 12 bases separated the two germline ends. The germline V gene encodes CDR1 LNHDA and CDR2 SQIVND (reference sequence). The CDR3 reads CASSPGGHYNEQFF. In nucleotides, the CDR3 is TGTGCCAGTAGTCCCGGGGGTCATTACAATGAGCAGTTCTTC.

As concerns this clone: At one boundary the junction diverges from the germline segment, which might be a read error. The V and J genes are TRBV7-9 and TRBJ1-4; TRBD1 agrees at 7 bases. The germline CDR1 and CDR2 sequences are SEHNR and FQNEAQ (reference sequence). The CDR3 spans 17 residues. CDR3 residues: CSSSPRQRTGTNEKLFF. The CDR3 DNA sequence: TGTTCCAGCAGCCCCCGACAGAGGACAGGAACTAATGAAAAACTGTTTTTT. Looking up the rest from reference TRBV7-9 and TRBJ1-4 gives the full variable domain: DTGVSQNPRHKITKRGQNVTFRCDPISEHNRLYWYRQTLGQGPEFLTYFQNEAQLEKSRLLSDRFSAERPKGSFSTLEIQRTEQGDSAMYLCSSSPRQRTGTNEKLFFGSGTQLSVL.

J is TRBJ2-1 and V is TRBV7-8; TRBD2 agrees at 8 bases. CDR1 SGHVS and CDR2 FQNEAQ come from the germline V gene. CDR3 size: 15 residues. With V trimmed by 5 bases and J by 0 bases, 3 bases remained unmatched. The CDR3 sequence: CASSMSGSSYNEQFF. The DNA of the CDR3 is TGTGCCAGCAGCATGAGCGGGAGCTCCTACAATGAGCAGTTCTTC.

There are a few counts of this clone. The gene calls are TRBV5-1 and TRBJ2-7; D is perhaps TRBD1 (7 bases). The CDR3 consists of 14 residues. Trimming left V 4 bases short and J 3 bases short, with 14 bases between. CDR1 and CDR2 from the germline V gene are SGHRS and YFSETQ. CDR3 loop: CASSQDRTIYEQYF. The DNA for the CDR3 is TGCGCCAGCAGCCAGGACAGGACTATCTACGAGCAGTACTTC.

The chain has TRBV5-8 and TRBJ2-7; D is perhaps TRBD2 (5 bases). Per germline, CDR1 SGHTS and CDR2 YDEGEE. This CDR3 contains 15 residues. With 1 base removed from V and 2 bases from J, the gap between germline ends came to 13 bases. The CDR3 DNA reads TGTGCCAGCAGCTTGACCCCCCCTAGCACCTACGAGCAGTACTTC. Translation gives CASSLTPPSTYEQYF.

V is TRBV28 and J is TRBJ1-4; tentatively, D is TRBD1 (6 bases). This CDR3 contains 12 residues. Trimming stripped 5 bases from V and 8 bases from J, with 9 bases between. The germline CDR1 and CDR2 sequences are MDHEN and SYDVKM. The CDR3 spells CASSTGNEKLFF. CDR3 nucleotide sequence: TGTGCCAGCAGTACAGGGAACGAAAAACTGTTTTTT.